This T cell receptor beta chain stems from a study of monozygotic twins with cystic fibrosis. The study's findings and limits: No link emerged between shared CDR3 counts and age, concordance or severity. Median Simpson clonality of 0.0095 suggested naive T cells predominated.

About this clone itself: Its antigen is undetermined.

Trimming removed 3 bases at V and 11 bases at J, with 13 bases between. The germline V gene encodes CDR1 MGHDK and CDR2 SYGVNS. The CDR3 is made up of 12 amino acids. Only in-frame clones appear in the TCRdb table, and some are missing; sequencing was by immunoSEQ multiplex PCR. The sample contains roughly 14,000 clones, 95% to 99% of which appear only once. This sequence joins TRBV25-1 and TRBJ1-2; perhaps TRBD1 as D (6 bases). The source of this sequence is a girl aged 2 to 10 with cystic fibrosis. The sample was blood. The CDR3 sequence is CASSDWGGEYTF. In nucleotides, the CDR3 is TGTGCCAGCAGTGATTGGGGGGGCGAGTACACCTTC.